These T cell receptor beta chains were read from a single sample in a study of T cells in Graves' hyperthyroidism and ophthalmopathy. From the multiplex PCR reads, TCRdb called clonotypes with MiXCR, one entry per CDR3 protein. The table includes about 360,000 distinct CDR3 sequences, just under 25% detected once. The sample comprised blood. The origin of the receptors is a man between 50 and 59 years old with Graves' hyperthyroidism. Each CDR3 is given with its conserved first and last residue. Each record gives: V gene, J gene, clone size, D gene, CDR3 DNA, CDR3 protein. D genes are given only for firm matches. The listing skips clone size in some rows; elsewhere it reads once, few, many or a size class.

V gene: TRBV18; J gene: TRBJ2-1; clone size: -; D gene: TRBD2; CDR3 DNA: TGTGCCAGCTCACAAGCCGTGGGAGGGGTGGCCAATGAGCAGTTCTTC; CDR3 protein: CASSQAVGGVANEQFF
V gene: TRBV29-1; J gene: TRBJ2-1; clone size: -; D gene: TRBD2; CDR3 DNA: TGCAGCGTTGATCGGGAGGGGATGGATGAGCAGTTCTTC; CDR3 protein: CSVDREGMDEQFF
V gene: TRBV2; J gene: TRBJ2-2; clone size: -; D gene: -; CDR3 DNA: TGTGCCAGCAGTGACCCCGGGACCCCCACCGGGGAGCTGTTTTTT; CDR3 protein: CASSDPGTPTGELFF
V gene: TRBV13; J gene: TRBJ2-2; clone size: -; D gene: -; CDR3 DNA: TGTGCCAGCAGCTTAGGCCACCCCACCGGGGAGCTGTTTTTT; CDR3 protein: CASSLGHPTGELFF
V gene: TRBV6-2/TRBV6-3; J gene: TRBJ2-7; clone size: -; D gene: TRBD2; CDR3 DNA: TGTGCCAGCACTTCCGGGACTAGCGGGATCTCCTACGAGCAGTACTTC; CDR3 protein: CASTSGTSGISYEQYF
V gene: TRBV27; J gene: TRBJ2-3; clone size: few; D gene: -; CDR3 DNA: TGTGCCAGCAGCCCATCGACCCATTCAGGGGCAGATACGCAGTATTTT; CDR3 protein: CASSPSTHSGADTQYF
V gene: TRBV3-1; J gene: TRBJ2-2; clone size: -; D gene: TRBD1; CDR3 DNA: TGTGCCAGCAGCCAAGACTTGACAGGGAGCATGACCGGGGAGCTGTTTTTT; CDR3 protein: CASSQDLTGSMTGELFF
V gene: TRBV30; J gene: TRBJ1-6; clone size: -; D gene: -; CDR3 DNA: TGTGCCTTATCCGAATGGAATTCACCCCTCCACTTT; CDR3 protein: CALSEWNSPLHF
V gene: TRBV27; J gene: TRBJ1-1; clone size: many; D gene: TRBD1; CDR3 DNA: TGTGCCAGCAGTTTCCAGGGACAGCCCATGAACACTGAAGCTTTCTTT; CDR3 protein: CASSFQGQPMNTEAFF
V gene: TRBV27; J gene: TRBJ1-2; clone size: many; D gene: -; CDR3 DNA: TGTGCCAGCACGGGACCGCCAAGGCCCTATGGCTACACCTTC; CDR3 protein: CASTGPPRPYGYTF
V gene: TRBV12-3/TRBV12-4; J gene: TRBJ2-3; clone size: few; D gene: TRBD1; CDR3 DNA: TGTGCCAGCAGTCCGGGACAGGGTGACGGTACGCAGTATTTT; CDR3 protein: CASSPGQGDGTQYF
V gene: TRBV11-2; J gene: TRBJ2-1; clone size: few; D gene: TRBD2; CDR3 DNA: TGTGCCAGCAGATCCCTTAGCGGGAGAGGGGGGTGGTTCTTC; CDR3 protein: CASRSLSGRGGWFF
V gene: TRBV3-1; J gene: TRBJ1-1; clone size: few; D gene: -; CDR3 DNA: TGTGCCAGCCAGGACCCAATGTTGGGGACTGAAGCTTTCTTT; CDR3 protein: CASQDPMLGTEAFF
V gene: TRBV29-1; J gene: TRBJ1-2; clone size: -; D gene: -; CDR3 DNA: TGCAGCGGGCACGGGGGCGCAGCCTATGGCTACACCTTC; CDR3 protein: CSGHGGAAYGYTF
V gene: TRBV5-1; J gene: TRBJ2-1; clone size: few; D gene: TRBD2; CDR3 DNA: TGCGCCAGCGCTTGGAGCGGGAGTGGGTACAATGAGCAGTTCTTC; CDR3 protein: CASAWSGSGYNEQFF
V gene: TRBV5-4; J gene: TRBJ1-5; clone size: few; D gene: -; CDR3 DNA: TGTGCCAGCAGCTTTGAGGGGACTCAGCCCCAGCATTTT; CDR3 protein: CASSFEGTQPQHF
V gene: TRBV6-5; J gene: TRBJ2-7; clone size: -; D gene: -; CDR3 DNA: TGTGCCAGCAGTTACTCGAGACTACAGTCCTACGAGCGGTACTTC; CDR3 protein: CASSYSRLQSYERYF
V gene: TRBV20-1; J gene: TRBJ1-2; clone size: many; D gene: -; CDR3 DNA: TGCAGTGCCGACCACCGACAGACGAGTCTTGGCTACACCTTC; CDR3 protein: CSADHRQTSLGYTF
V gene: TRBV6-1; J gene: TRBJ1-2; clone size: few; D gene: TRBD1; CDR3 DNA: TGTGCCAGCAGTCGACCCAGCAAGACAGGGACTAACTATGGCTACACCTTC; CDR3 protein: CASSRPSKTGTNYGYTF
V gene: TRBV11-1; J gene: TRBJ2-5; clone size: many; D gene: TRBD2; CDR3 DNA: TGTGCCAGCAGCTTACTGCGGGAGATTGAGACCCAGTACTTC; CDR3 protein: CASSLLREIETQYF
V gene: TRBV12-3/TRBV12-4; J gene: TRBJ2-1; clone size: -; D gene: TRBD2; CDR3 DNA: TGTGCCAGCAACTTCGGACTAGCGGGAGGGAATGAGCAGTTCTTC; CDR3 protein: CASNFGLAGGNEQFF
V gene: TRBV28; J gene: TRBJ2-1; clone size: many; D gene: TRBD1; CDR3 DNA: TGTGCCAGCAGTTTGGGGACAGGGGCGTCCAATGAGCAGTTCTTC; CDR3 protein: CASSLGTGASNEQFF
V gene: TRBV7-9; J gene: TRBJ2-7; clone size: many; D gene: -; CDR3 DNA: TGTGCCAGCAGCTTAGAGAGATTCGAGCAGTACTTC; CDR3 protein: CASSLERFEQYF
V gene: TRBV24-1; J gene: TRBJ2-5; clone size: -; D gene: TRBD1; CDR3 DNA: TGTGCCACCAGTGGCAGGGGGCGCGAGACCCAGTACTTC; CDR3 protein: CATSGRGRETQYF
V gene: TRBV6-1; J gene: TRBJ2-6; clone size: -; D gene: -; CDR3 DNA: TGTGCCAGCAAACGGTTAGGGACCGCTGGGGCCAACGTCCTGACTTTC; CDR3 protein: CASKRLGTAGANVLTF
V gene: TRBV7-9; J gene: TRBJ2-1; clone size: many; D gene: TRBD1; CDR3 DNA: TGTGCCAGCAGCTCCCCATGGACAGGGGAGAATGAGCAGTTCTTC; CDR3 protein: CASSSPWTGENEQFF